Listed here are 19 T cell receptor beta chains from one sample, sequenced in a study of spatial heterogeneity in lung cancer (dated by TCRdb to between 2019 and 2020). The receptor library was made with 5' RACE. TCRdb shows the sequencer as NextSeq 500. TCRdb handled the public reads itself, with Q25 trimming in fastp and clone calling in MiXCR, and kept productive beta chains. A single entry per CDR3 protein holds the most common genes and DNA from its merged rows. The sample data list about 92,000 distinct CDR3 sequences, and more than 10% of these were observed just once. Jointly, the top ten make up 35% to 45% of the sample. Taken with the paper, the label for time point translates to: sample taken at primary tumor resection. Without any cell sorting, TCR sequencing was performed on whole RNA extracted either from tumor and nontumor lung tissue or from cryopreserved PBMC samples. This material consisted of PBMCs, taken at surgery. These receptors originate from a male donor with early-stage non-small cell lung cancer.

This clonotype was picked up a small number of times. The rearrangement uses TRBV19 and TRBJ2-2; unclear D gene. CDR3 length: 12 residues. Per germline, CDR1 LNHDA and CDR2 SQIVND (reference sequence). Trimming took 8 bases from V and 6 from J, leaving 10 bases between them. The CDR3: CASARMAGELFF. CDR3 nucleotide sequence: TGTGCCAGTGCGAGGATGGCCGGGGAGCTGTTTTTT.

This clonotype was detected a few times. The J gene is TRBJ1-5, the V gene TRBV7-9; D ambiguous. V shed 2 bases and J shed 5 bases, with 4 bases lying between them. This CDR3 contains 12 residues. Germline assignment: CDR1 SEHNR and CDR2 FQNEAQ (reference sequence). CDR3 coding DNA: TGTGCCAGCAGCTTAACCGATCAGCCCCAGCATTTT. This encodes CASSLTDQPQHF.

This clonotype was observed a handful of times. The chain recombines TRBV7-2 with TRBJ1-2; tentatively, D is TRBD1 (5 bases). Germline V CDR1 and CDR2: SGHTA, FQGNSA. Trimming removed 5 bases from V and 0 bases from J, with 10 bases in between. The CDR3 is 14 residues long. The DNA for the CDR3 is TGTGCCAGCAGCCGGACACCAGCTAACTATGGCTACACCTTC. Protein: CASSRTPANYGYTF.

This clonotype has more than one count but fewer than ten. DNA for the CDR3: TGTGCCATCAGTACACTGGGACTAGCGATCAATGAGCAGTTCTTC. It translates to CAISTLGLAINEQFF. The chain employs TRBV10-3 and TRBJ2-1; 10 nucleotides align to TRBD2. V was pared by 5 bases and J by 6 bases, with 7 bases of the junction left unmatched. The CDR3 totals 15 residues. Germline-derived CDR1 and CDR2 are ENHRY and SYGVKD.

This clonotype was detected a few times. The chain carries TRBV5-1 and TRBJ1-2; D not resolved. Germline CDR1 is SGHRS and CDR2 is YFSETQ. The CDR3 contains 13 residues. Trimming shortened V by 3 bases and J by 2 bases, and 8 bases separated the two germline ends. Written as DNA, the CDR3 is TGCGCCAGCAGCTATGACACAAACTATGGCTACACCTTC. Translated: CASSYDTNYGYTF.

The chain is built from TRBV3-1 and TRBJ1-1, with D possibly TRBD1 on 6 matching bases. Germline CDR1 is LGHDT and CDR2 is YNNKEL (reference sequence). With 0 bases removed from V and 8 bases from J, the gap between germline ends came to 19 bases. CDR3 size: 16 residues. The CDR3 loop is CASSQDWGAGFSEAFF. CDR3 DNA sequence: TGTGCCAGCAGCCAAGATTGGGGGGCTGGGTTCTCAGAAGCTTTCTTT.

This clonotype was seen a few times. The chain has TRBV2 and TRBJ2-5, with TRBD1 matching over 8 bases. Germline loops: CDR1 SNHLY, CDR2 FYNNEI. This CDR3 comprises 15 residues. V lost 7 bases and J lost 2; bases outside the gene matches: 9. CDR3 residues: CASKAFRTGQETQYF. DNA of the CDR3: TGTGCCAGCAAAGCCTTCAGGACAGGGCAAGAGACCCAGTACTTC. Based on the CDR3 plus reference TRBV2 and TRBJ2-5, the full variable domain is EPEVTQTPSHQVTQMGQEVILRCVPISNHLYFYWYRQILGQKVEFLVSFYNNEISEKSEIFDDQFSVERPDGSNFTLKIRSTKLEDSAMYFCASKAFRTGQETQYFGPGTRLLVL.

The chain combines TRBV20-1 with TRBJ1-6; no reliable D call. Germline CDR1 and CDR2: DFQATT and SNEGSKA (reference sequence). The CDR3 covers 11 residues. V shed 1 base and J shed 9 bases, with 4 bases lying between them. The CDR3 nucleotides are TGCAGTGCTAGAGGTAGTTCACCCCTCCACTTT. This sequence encodes CSARGSSPLHF.

In its sample, this clonotype was seen many times. This chain's CDR3 is CASSPRDTQYF. CDR3 coding DNA: TGTGCCAGCAGCCCTAGAGATACGCAGTATTTT. J is TRBJ2-3 and V is TRBV7-2; D not resolved. This CDR3 has 11 residues. The germline V gene encodes CDR1 SGHTA and CDR2 FQGNSA. Trimming removed 5 bases at V and 5 bases at J, with 5 bases between.

V gene TRBV11-1 combines with J gene TRBJ2-2; TRBD2 might be the D (5 bases). Germline-derived CDR1 and CDR2 are SGHAT and FQDESV (reference sequence). V was shortened by 11 bases and J by 3 bases, with 13 bases between the two germline ends. The length of the CDR3 is 13 residues. Written as DNA, the CDR3 is TGTGCCCTACCCCACGGGGACACCGGGGAGCTGTTTTTT. Its translation: CALPHGDTGELFF.

This clonotype was recorded many times. The rearrangement joins TRBV6-2 or TRBV6-3 to TRBJ2-1; D remains unclear. Trimming cost V 6 bases and J 8 bases, with 8 bases left between them. Germline CDR1 and CDR2: MNHEY and SVGEGT. The CDR3 is made up of 11 amino acids. The DNA for the CDR3 is TGTGCCAGCAGCCCTAGGGATGAGCAGTTCTTC. Translation gives CASSPRDEQFF.

This clonotype was recorded a few times. The chain has TRBV28 and TRBJ1-4, with D perhaps matching TRBD1 (5 bases). The CDR3 covers 14 residues. Trimming shortened V by 7 bases and J by 0 bases, and 9 bases separated the two germline ends. Germline values: CDR1 MDHEN, CDR2 SYDVKM. CDR3 nucleotide sequence: TGTGCCAGCACCCAGGGAGCAACTAATGAAAAACTGTTTTTT. Amino acid sequence: CASTQGATNEKLFF.

This clonotype was counted many times. The DNA for the CDR3 is TGTGCCAGCAGTGGACAGGGCTACGAGCAGTACTTC. Translation gives CASSGQGYEQYF. The rearrangement joins TRBV6-5 to TRBJ2-7, with TRBD1 matching over 8 bases. There are 12 residues in the CDR3. The junction had 0 bases not matched to a gene; V was cut back by 5 bases and J by 3 bases. Germline V gene lookup returns CDR1 MNHEY and CDR2 SVGAGI.

The CDR3, as DNA: TGTGCCTGGAGAACCACCCGGCCAGCGCTCAGTACCTTGAACACTGAAGCTTTCTTT. Protein sequence: CAWRTTRPALSTLNTEAFF. The rearrangement uses TRBV30 and TRBJ1-1; no clear D. This CDR3 region has 19 residues. Germline lookup yields CDR1 GTSNPN and CDR2 SVGIG (reference sequence). V was trimmed by 3 bases and J by 0 bases, leaving 26 bases between them.

The rearrangement links TRBV6-2 or TRBV6-3 to TRBJ2-1, with 13 nucleotides matching TRBD2. The CDR3 extends over 15 amino acids. Germline V gene data show CDR1 as MNHEY and CDR2 as SVGEGT. The V segment lost 6 bases and the J segment 9 bases; nucleotides outside the gene matches: 8. For the CDR3, the DNA is TGTGCCAGCAGATCCGGACTAGCGGGAGTTCGTGAGCAGTTCTTC. Amino acids: CASRSGLAGVREQFF.

This clonotype was detected only a few times. V usage is TRBV5-4 and J usage is TRBJ2-7; TRBD1 might be the D (5 bases). The CDR3 totals 15 residues. Trimming stripped 4 bases from V and 0 bases from J, with 14 bases between. CDR1 SGHNT and CDR2 YYREEE come from the germline V gene (reference sequence). CDR3: CASSQMGLLSYEQYF. The CDR3 DNA sequence: TGTGCCAGCAGCCAGATGGGGCTTCTCTCCTACGAGCAGTACTTC.

This clonotype was observed a few times. The chain combines TRBV20-1 with TRBJ2-5; D may correspond to TRBD1 or TRBD2 (5 bases each). The CDR3 totals 13 residues. V lost 4 bases and J 2 bases, leaving 11 bases between the germline ends. The V gene's germline CDR1 is DFQATT and CDR2 SNEGSKA (reference sequence). This CDR3 is CSANIGTQETQYF. Written as DNA, the CDR3 is TGCAGTGCTAATATCGGGACGCAAGAGACCCAGTACTTC.

The chain has TRBV12-3 or TRBV12-4 and TRBJ1-1; D is unclear. This CDR3 has 15 amino acids. Trimming shortened V by 2 bases and J by 4 bases, and 14 bases separated the two germline ends. CDR3: CASSLSRRASTEAFF. CDR3 in DNA: TGTGCCAGCAGTTTATCTAGGAGGGCGAGCACTGAAGCTTTCTTT.

In this sample, this clonotype turned up many times. The chain links TRBV5-1 to TRBJ2-5, with 8 bases identical to TRBD1. The V gene end was trimmed by 1 base and the J gene end by 4 bases; junction bases not matched to a gene: 6. CDR3 length: 15 residues. Germline V gene lookup returns CDR1 SGHRS and CDR2 YFSETQ. This CDR3 is CASSLSQGAGETQYF. CDR3 DNA sequence: TGCGCCAGCAGCTTGTCGCAGGGGGCTGGAGAGACCCAGTACTTC.